The present entry profiles one T cell receptor beta chain with its context. Its target is unknown. Trimming shortened V by 5 bases and J by 2 bases, and 16 bases separated the two germline ends. From germline, CDR1 is SGHVS and CDR2 FQNEAQ. CDR3 length: 15 amino acids. The data belong to a study of cytomegalovirus exposure and HLA in healthy donors. PCR employed 60 Vbeta and 13 Jbeta primers. Method: immunoSEQ multiplex PCR; TCRdb's copy keeps in-frame clones and lacks some. Of under 200,000 clones in the sample, 82% are singletons; the top ten hold 1.5%. Study-level findings and limits: Analysis performed later found 16,951 TCR beta sequences associated with HLA alleles at 0.05 false discovery rate. The classifier, whose performance was assessed in both the original and validation cohorts, reportedly diagnosed cytomegalovirus status with high specificity and sensitivity.

Material for sequencing was PBMCs. V usage is TRBV7-8 and J usage is TRBJ2-7; a possible D gene is TRBD1 (7 bases). The source is a girl between 10 and 17 years old in good health and CMV-seropositive. CDR3 bases: TGTGCCAGCAGCCCAGGGCAGGGGGGCCCCTACGAGCAGTACTTC. It is translated as CASSPGQGGPYEQYF.